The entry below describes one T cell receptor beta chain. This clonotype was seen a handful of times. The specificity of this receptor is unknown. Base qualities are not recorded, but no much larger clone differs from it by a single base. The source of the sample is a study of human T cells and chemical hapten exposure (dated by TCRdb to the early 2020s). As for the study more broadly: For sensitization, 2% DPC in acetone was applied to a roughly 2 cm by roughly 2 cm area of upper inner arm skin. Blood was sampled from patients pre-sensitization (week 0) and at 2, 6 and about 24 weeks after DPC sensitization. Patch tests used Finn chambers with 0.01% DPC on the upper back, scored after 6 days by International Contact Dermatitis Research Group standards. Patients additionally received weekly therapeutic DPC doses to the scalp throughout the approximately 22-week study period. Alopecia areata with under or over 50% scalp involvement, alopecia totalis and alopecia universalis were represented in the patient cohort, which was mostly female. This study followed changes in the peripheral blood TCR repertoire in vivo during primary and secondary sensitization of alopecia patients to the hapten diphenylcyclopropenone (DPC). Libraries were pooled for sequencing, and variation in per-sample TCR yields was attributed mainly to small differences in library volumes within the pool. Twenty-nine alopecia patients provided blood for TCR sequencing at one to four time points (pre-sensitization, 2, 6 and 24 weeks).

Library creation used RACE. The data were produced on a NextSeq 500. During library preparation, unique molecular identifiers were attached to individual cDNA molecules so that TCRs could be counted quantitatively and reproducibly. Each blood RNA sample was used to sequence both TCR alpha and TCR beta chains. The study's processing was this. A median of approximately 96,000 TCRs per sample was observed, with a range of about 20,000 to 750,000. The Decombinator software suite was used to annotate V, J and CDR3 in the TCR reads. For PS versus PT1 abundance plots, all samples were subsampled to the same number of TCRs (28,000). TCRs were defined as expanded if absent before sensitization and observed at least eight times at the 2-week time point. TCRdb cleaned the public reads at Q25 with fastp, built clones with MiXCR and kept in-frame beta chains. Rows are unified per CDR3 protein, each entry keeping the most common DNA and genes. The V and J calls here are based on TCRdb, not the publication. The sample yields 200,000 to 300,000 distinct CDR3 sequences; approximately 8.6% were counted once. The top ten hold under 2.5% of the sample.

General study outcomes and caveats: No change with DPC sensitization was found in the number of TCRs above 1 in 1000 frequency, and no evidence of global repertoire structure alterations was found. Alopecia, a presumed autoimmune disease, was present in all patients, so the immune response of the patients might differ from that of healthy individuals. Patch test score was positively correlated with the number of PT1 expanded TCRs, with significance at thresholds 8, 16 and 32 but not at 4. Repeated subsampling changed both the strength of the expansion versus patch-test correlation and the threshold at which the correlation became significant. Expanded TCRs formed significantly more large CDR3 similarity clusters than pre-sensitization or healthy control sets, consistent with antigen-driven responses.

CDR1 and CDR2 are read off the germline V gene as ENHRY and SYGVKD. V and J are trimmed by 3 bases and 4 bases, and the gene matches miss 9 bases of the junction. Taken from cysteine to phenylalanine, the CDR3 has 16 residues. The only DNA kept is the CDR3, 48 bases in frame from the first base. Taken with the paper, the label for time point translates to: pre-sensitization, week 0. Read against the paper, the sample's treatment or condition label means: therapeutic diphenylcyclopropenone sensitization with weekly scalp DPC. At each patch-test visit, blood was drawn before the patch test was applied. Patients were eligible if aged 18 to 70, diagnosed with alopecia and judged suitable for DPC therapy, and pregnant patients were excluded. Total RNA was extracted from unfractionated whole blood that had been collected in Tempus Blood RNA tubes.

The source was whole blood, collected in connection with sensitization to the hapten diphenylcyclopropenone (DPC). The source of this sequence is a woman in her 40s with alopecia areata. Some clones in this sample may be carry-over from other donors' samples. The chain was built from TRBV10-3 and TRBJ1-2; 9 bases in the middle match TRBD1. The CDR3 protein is CAISEADRGIAYGYTF. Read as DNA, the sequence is TGTGCCATCAGTGAAGCGGACAGGGGCATCGCCTATGGCTACACCTTC.